The clone carrying this TCR beta chain has only a few counts. The data were produced by immunoSEQ multiplex PCR, yet TCRdb's version contains in-frame clones alone and is incomplete. The sample lists approximately 180,000 clones, around 85% occurring once. The CDR3 loop spans 18 amino acids. Germline loops: CDR1 SEHNR, CDR2 FQNEAQ (reference sequence). Trimming pared 3 bases from V and 2 bases from J, leaving 22 bases between. This entry is derived from a study of blood T cell repertoires in COVID-19. The source of this sequence is a person aged 65-85 years with COVID-19, enrolled during active disease. The chain combines TRBV7-9 with TRBJ2-5; D gene unclear. Specimen: peripheral blood. The chain's CDR3 is CASSFSRGTAYLQETQYF. Written as DNA, the CDR3 is TGTGCCAGCAGCTTTTCGAGAGGTACGGCATACCTACAAGAGACCCAGTACTTC.